The 11 T cell receptor beta chains listed next were all sequenced from one sample in a study of a mutant IDH1 vaccine in newly diagnosed glioma. The protocol was immunoSEQ multiplex PCR, while the TCRdb copy is restricted to in-frame clones and leaves out a portion. The repertoire has tens of thousands of clones, roughly three quarters of them found once; the top ten carry around 11%. Time point in this sample: week 35, safety follow-up. One vaccine dose held 300 ug of mutant IDH1 20-mer peptide and came with topical imiquimod. Which antigens these TCRs recognize remains unknown. Sequences were derived from PBMCs, sampled from a glioma patient whose treatment included an IDH1 peptide vaccine. These receptors were collected from a woman in her 40s with glioma.

This clone has just one count. The CDR3 coding sequence is TGTGCCAGCAGGTCAAGGGGCGGCTACACCTTC. Translating gives CASRSRGGYTF. The rearrangement links TRBV2 to TRBJ1-2, with D perhaps matching TRBD1 (5 bases). Germline CDR1 and CDR2: SNHLY and FYNNEI. This CDR3 comprises 11 residues. The V and J ends lost 6 bases and 8 bases respectively, with 10 bases between them.

CDR3 amino acids: CASSLGSGGLVYNEQFF. In DNA, the CDR3 is TGTGCCAGCAGCTTGGGCTCAGGGGGACTAGTCTACAATGAGCAGTTCTTC. The rearrangement links TRBV5-6 to TRBJ2-1, with a tentative D call TRBD2 (8 bases). Germline CDR1 SGHDT, CDR2 YYEEEE. This CDR3 contains 17 residues. The ends were cut back, 0 bases at V and 3 bases at J, with 16 bases in the middle.

The V call is TRBV6-5, the J call TRBJ1-2; 8 bases are shared with TRBD1. CDR1 is MNHEY and CDR2 is SVGAGI in the germline V gene. V was pared by 6 bases and J by 4 bases, with 7 bases of the junction left unmatched. The CDR3 consists of 14 residues. The CDR3 sequence: CASSLGQAIYGYTF. CDR3 DNA sequence: TGTGCCAGCAGCCTGGGACAGGCGATCTATGGCTACACCTTC.

This chain links TRBV7-2 with TRBJ1-1; D gene uncertain. Per the germline V gene, CDR1 is SGHTA and CDR2 is FQGNSA. V lost 5 bases to trimming and J lost 1 base, with 11 bases between them. There are 14 residues in the CDR3. In DNA form, the CDR3 reads TGTGCCAGCAGCCCCGGGAGTGCGAACACTGAAGCTTTCTTT. It is translated as CASSPGSANTEAFF.

The chain combines TRBV9 with TRBJ2-1; either TRBD1 or TRBD2 may fit D (5 bases each). The CDR3 is made up of 17 amino acids. Between the trimmed V and J ends, which lost 1 base and 9 bases, there was a span of 23 bases. Per the germline V gene, CDR1 is SGDLS and CDR2 is YYNGEE. The CDR3 DNA reads TGTGCCAGCAGCGTACTAGGGGACGGAGCTAAGATAGGTGAGCAGTTCTTC. Translation gives CASSVLGDGAKIGEQFF.

The chain employs TRBV18 and TRBJ1-1; D call uncertain. The V gene's germline CDR1 is KGHSH and CDR2 LQKENI. Trimming stripped 3 bases from V and 1 base from J, with 15 bases between. There are 16 residues in the CDR3. The CDR3 DNA is TGTGCCAGCTCACCCTATATTACAGAGAAGAACACTGAAGCTTTCTTT. Its protein is CASSPYITEKNTEAFF.

This clone was counted only a few times. The V and J genes are TRBV27 and TRBJ1-4, with 7 bases aligning to TRBD1. The germline gives CDR1 MNHEY, CDR2 SMNVEV (reference sequence). The CDR3 extends over 16 amino acids. The trim removed 4 bases at V and 0 bases at J, leaving 5 bases unmatched. The CDR3 sequence: CASSSGQSATNEKLFF. The CDR3 nucleotides are TGTGCCAGCAGTTCGGGACAGTCCGCAACTAATGAAAAACTGTTTTTT.

This clone was recorded a few times. J is TRBJ2-5 and V is TRBV5-1; 7 bases line up with TRBD1. The CDR3 is 15 amino acids. Germline V gene data show CDR1 as SGHRS and CDR2 as YFSETQ. The V gene end was trimmed by 2 bases and the J gene end by 0 bases; junction bases not matched to a gene: 4. CDR3 sequence reads: CASSFTTGYQETQYF. The CDR3 DNA follows: TGCGCCAGCAGCTTTACGACAGGGTACCAAGAGACCCAGTACTTC.

This clone showed up just once. The genes are TRBV4-1 and TRBJ1-2; D is perhaps TRBD1 (5 bases). V gave up 5 bases and J gave up 0 bases, with 19 bases separating them. The CDR3 runs to 17 residues. Germline CDR1 reads MGHRA; CDR2 reads YSYEKL. CDR3 in DNA: TGCGCCAGCAGCTCACCAATTAGGGGAGAATCTAACTATGGCTACACCTTC. Translation: CASSSPIRGESNYGYTF.

The CDR3 DNA reads TGTGCCAGCAGCCCAGGGACTCCCCGGGGGACCCAGTACTTC. The encoded protein is CASSPGTPRGTQYF. The chain joins TRBV14 to TRBJ2-5; D possibly corresponds to TRBD2 (6 bases). V dropped 4 bases and J dropped 7 bases, with 16 bases sitting between them. This CDR3 has 14 amino acids. CDR1 is SGHDN and CDR2 is FVKESK in the germline V gene.

The chain's CDR3 is CASSEDQREDTQYF. Written as DNA, the CDR3 is TGTGCCAGCAGTGAAGATCAGCGGGAAGATACGCAGTATTTT. J is TRBJ2-3 and V is TRBV2, with 7 bases identical to TRBD2. Trimming took 1 base from V and 5 from J; bases not matched to a gene: 3. This CDR3 has 14 residues. Germline loops: CDR1 SNHLY, CDR2 FYNNEI.